This T cell receptor (beta chain) was observed in a study of blood T cell repertoires in COVID-19 (dated by TCRdb to about 2020). In the study overall: Samples covering the acute and convalescent phases of COVID-19 were provided by collaborators in the United States, Italy and Spain. The prospective study material was composed of cDNA or gDNA derived from T cells, B-cell-depleted T cells, or PBMCs. Deeply sampled blood TCRbeta repertoires from subjects exposed to, actively infected with, or recovered from COVID-19 were included in the dataset. The repertoires were released in a freely available public database intended as a resource for research on the immune response to SARS-CoV-2. The samples were drawn from the first 160 participants of the ongoing ImmuneRACE study and from some 1,300 subjects provided by 6 global collaborators. A de-identified subject ID, COVID-19 status, age in years and sex were almost always included in the sample metadata. Where available, HLA class I and class II types were taken from metadata supplied by the sample provider and were not determined by assay-based typing.

The study at large found these results: How much clinical and demographic metadata was included differed by source and by participant, and the metadata was provided uncurated.

Concerning this clone: Its antigen is still unknown. No base-level quality is on record; no much larger clone is a single base apart.

TCRbeta CDR3 regions were amplified from genomic DNA by means of the immunoSEQ Assay, a bias-controlled multiplex PCR. Per the authors' processing: The number of nucleated cells in each sample was estimated from the amplification of reference gene primers within the assay. To quantify the absolute abundance of each unique TCRbeta CDR3 rearrangement, sequence reads were collapsed and filtered. For each sample, productive Simpson clonality was calculated as the square root of Simpson's diversity index over productive rearrangements. TCRdb limited this immuneACCESS table to in-frame rearrangements with V and J called. A share of clones is missing; checked studies link under half to unresolved V genes, and the rest is unexplained. V, J and clone size are taken as reported in that table, and D and trimming were inferred from the DNA itself. The table for this sample lists some 190,000 clones; about 80% of them were counted only once. The top ten hold around 8% of the sample.

One collaborating source in Seattle enrolled patients during active infection and followed them longitudinally through the course of disease. Collaborating institutions collected whole blood in K2EDTA tubes following their own protocols. For TCRbeta analysis, collaborators shipped samples in one of three forms: frozen whole blood, isolated PBMCs, or DNA extracted from either of those sample types. Sample: peripheral blood. This clonotype was sampled from a woman aged 60-75 years with COVID-19, enrolled during active disease.

The CDR3 reads as follows: CASSREAEAFF. Here is the DNA: TGTGCCAGCAGCCGGGAGGCTGAAGCTTTCTTT. The rearranged chain carries TRBV3-1 (or the pseudogene TRBV3-2) and TRBJ1-1; the D gene cannot be resolved reliably. V was cut back by 4 bases and J by 6 bases, leaving a gap of 6 bases between them. The CDR3 measures 11 amino acids from cysteine to phenylalanine. Only the CDR3 region is kept as DNA, spanning 33 bases read in frame from base 1. According to the germline V gene (reference sequence), CDR1 reads LGHDT and CDR2 reads YNNKEL.